A selection of T cell receptor beta chains follows, all from one sample in a study of blood T cell repertoires in COVID-19. The assay was immunoSEQ multiplex PCR, and TCRdb's table has in-frame clones only and misses some. The sample lists roughly 190,000 clones; about 85% were seen once. The material sequenced was peripheral blood. These receptors were obtained from a woman aged 80 or older in a cohort sampled during active or convalescent COVID-19. Each CDR3 is given with its conserved first and last residue. D genes are given only for firm matches. Clone size, where shown, is once, few, many, or a class for clones that have expanded.

cdr3_aa | cdr3_nt | j_call | v_call | d_call | clone_size
CASSRGGGPDTQYF | TGTGCCAGCAGCCGCGGGGGGGGCCCAGATACGCAGTATTTT | TRBJ2-3 | TRBV6-5 | TRBD2 | NA
CSVEDLRDGNTIYF | TGCAGCGTTGAAGATCTGCGAGATGGAAACACCATATATTTT | TRBJ1-3 | TRBV29-1 | NA | NA
CASRDNPVTQYF | TGTGCCAGCAGAGACAACCCTGTGACGCAGTATTTT | TRBJ2-3 | TRBV11-2 | NA | NA
CASSEGGGPYYEQYF | TGTGCCAGCAGTGAAGGGGGGGGACCTTACTACGAGCAGTACTTC | TRBJ2-7 | TRBV25-1 | TRBD2 | once
CASSLSVGRPMYNEQFF | TGTGCCAGCAGCTTAAGCGTTGGGAGACCCATGTACAATGAGCAGTTCTTC | TRBJ2-1 | TRBV7-6 | NA | NA
CASSVLAGGHYEQYF | TGTGCCAGCAGTGTACTAGCGGGGGGGCATTACGAGCAGTACTTC | TRBJ2-7 | TRBV2 | TRBD2 | NA
CATSDSGQGQETQYF | TGTGCCACCAGTGATTCGGGACAGGGGCAAGAGACCCAGTACTTC | TRBJ2-5 | TRBV24-1 | TRBD1 | once
CASSVGLAPSYNEQFF | TGTGCCAGCAGCGTTGGACTAGCGCCTTCCTACAATGAGCAGTTCTTC | TRBJ2-1 | TRBV6-4 | TRBD2 | NA
CASSQDQVGSSGNTIYF | TGCGCCAGCAGCCAAGATCAGGTGGGGAGCTCTGGAAACACCATATATTTT | TRBJ1-3 | TRBV4-1 | NA | NA
CATSRDFIGASTDTQYF | TGTGCCACCAGCAGAGATTTCATAGGGGCGAGCACAGATACGCAGTATTTT | TRBJ2-3 | TRBV15 | NA | NA
CASSEYGGQGANTQYF | TGTGCCAGCAGTGAATATGGCGGACAGGGGGCAAATACGCAGTATTTT | TRBJ2-3 | TRBV25-1 | TRBD1 | NA
CASSFRVQPQHF | TGTGCCAGCAGTTTCAGGGTTCAACCCCAGCATTTT | TRBJ1-5 | TRBV28 | NA | once
CAWGLAGGPRRNEQFF | TGTGCCTGGGGACTAGCGGGAGGGCCGCGTAGGAATGAGCAGTTCTTC | TRBJ2-1 | TRBV30 | TRBD2 | once
CASSKSRTGGTSGDQETQYF | TGTGCCAGCAGCAAAAGCCGGACAGGGGGGACTAGCGGAGACCAAGAGACCCAGTACTTC | TRBJ2-5 | TRBV21-1 | NA | NA
CASSEWGKAGTANIQYF | TGTGCCAGCAGTGAATGGGGTAAAGCGGGAACGGCGAACATTCAGTACTTC | TRBJ2-4 | TRBV25-1 | TRBD2 | NA
CASSPWGDYGYTF | TGTGCCAGCAGTCCTTGGGGCGATTATGGCTACACCTTC | TRBJ1-2 | TRBV27 | NA | NA
CASTDRLIYGYTF | TGTGCCAGCACGGACAGACTGATCTATGGCTACACCTTC | TRBJ1-2 | TRBV6-5 | NA | NA
CAWSEGTVNSPLHF | TGTGCCTGGAGTGAAGGGACAGTCAATTCACCCCTCCACTTT | TRBJ1-6 | TRBV30 | TRBD1 | NA
CSGTQQGNYGYTF | TGCAGCGGAACCCAACAGGGGAACTATGGCTACACCTTC | TRBJ1-2 | TRBV29-1 | TRBD1 | NA
CASSLDPWVAGTSYEQFF | TGTGCCAGCAGCTTAGATCCCTGGGTAGCGGGGACCTCGTATGAGCAGTTCTTC | TRBJ2-1 | TRBV11-3 | TRBD2 | NA
CASSIAGAKETQYF | TGTGCCAGTAGTATCGCGGGAGCCAAAGAGACCCAGTACTTC | TRBJ2-5 | TRBV19 | TRBD2 | NA
CASTPNDRNNSPLHF | TGTGCCAGCACCCCTAACGACAGGAATAATTCACCCCTCCACTTT | TRBJ1-6 | TRBV11-2 | NA | NA
CASRTGPSGEFTLHF | TGTGCCAGCCGTACAGGGCCCTCTGGGGAATTCACCCTCCACTTT | TRBJ1-6 | TRBV19 | NA | NA
CASMGTGTGVYEQYF | TGTGCCAGTATGGGTACCGGGACAGGGGTTTACGAGCAGTACTTC | TRBJ2-7 | TRBV19 | TRBD1 | NA
CASSLPGGPLHF | TGTGCCAGCAGCTTACCGGGGGGTCCCCTCCACTTT | TRBJ1-6 | TRBV7-9 | NA | NA
CASGIGTSPATDTQYF | TGTGCTAGTGGTATCGGGACTAGCCCTGCCACAGATACGCAGTATTTT | TRBJ2-3 | TRBV12-5 | TRBD2 | NA